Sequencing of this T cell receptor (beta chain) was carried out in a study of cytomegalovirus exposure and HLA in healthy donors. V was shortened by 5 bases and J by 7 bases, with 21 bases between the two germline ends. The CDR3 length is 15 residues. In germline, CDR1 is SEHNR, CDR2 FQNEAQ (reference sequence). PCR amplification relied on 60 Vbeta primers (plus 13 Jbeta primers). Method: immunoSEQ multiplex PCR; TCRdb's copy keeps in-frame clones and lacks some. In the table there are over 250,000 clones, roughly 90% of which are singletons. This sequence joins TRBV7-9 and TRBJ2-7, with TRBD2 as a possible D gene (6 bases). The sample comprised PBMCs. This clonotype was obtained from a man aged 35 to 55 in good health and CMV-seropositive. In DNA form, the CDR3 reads TGTGCCAGCAGCCACGCGGGGTCGGTCCTTCATGAGCAGTACTTC. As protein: CASSHAGSVLHEQYF.